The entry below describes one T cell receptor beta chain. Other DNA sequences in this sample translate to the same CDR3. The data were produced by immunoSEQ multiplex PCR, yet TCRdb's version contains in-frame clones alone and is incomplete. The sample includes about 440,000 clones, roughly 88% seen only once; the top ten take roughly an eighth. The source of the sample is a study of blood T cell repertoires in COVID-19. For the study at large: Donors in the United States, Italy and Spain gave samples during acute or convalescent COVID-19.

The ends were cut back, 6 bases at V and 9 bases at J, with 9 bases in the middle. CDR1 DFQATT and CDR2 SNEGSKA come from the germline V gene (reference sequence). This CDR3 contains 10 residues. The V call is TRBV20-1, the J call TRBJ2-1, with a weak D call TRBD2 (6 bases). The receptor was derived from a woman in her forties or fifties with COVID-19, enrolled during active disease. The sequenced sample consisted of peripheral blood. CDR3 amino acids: CSASRGEQFF. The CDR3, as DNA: TGCAGTGCGTCGCGGGGTGAGCAGTTCTTC.